This entry lists 23 T cell receptor beta chains sequenced from one sample in a study of blood T cells in healthy people across ages. Together with a sample-barcoded 5' primer, a J-beta primer mix was included in a second PCR lasting roughly 6 to 12 cycles. In TCRdb, the 5' RACE reads were re-called with MiXCR into one record per CDR3 protein. This table holds more than 700,000 distinct CDR3 sequences, about half found once. Material for sequencing was blood. Receptor source: an elderly man in good health.

This chain connects TRBV7-9 to TRBJ1-1; no definite D call. The CDR3 runs to 14 residues. Germline assignment: CDR1 SEHNR and CDR2 FQNEAQ (reference sequence). The CDR3 bases are TGTGCAGCCAGCTTAGCGGGGTTAACAGAAGAAGCTTTCTTT. Its translation: CAASLAGLTEEAFF.

The rearrangement links TRBV7-9 to TRBJ2-1; TRBD1 or TRBD2 may be the D gene (5 bases each). The V gene lost 11 bases and the J gene lost 3 bases, with 17 bases spanning the gap. The V gene's germline CDR1 is SEHNR and CDR2 FQNEAQ (reference sequence). The CDR3 runs 14 residues. CDR3 sequence reads: CAGHSVGDYNEQFF. DNA for the CDR3: TGTGCCGGACATTCGGTCGGGGACTACAATGAGCAGTTCTTC.

This clonotype was counted once. The chain recombines TRBV6-2 or TRBV6-3 with TRBJ1-2; D is unresolved. CDR1 MNHEY and CDR2 SVGEGT come from the germline V gene. The V end lost 6 bases, the J end lost 0 bases, and 11 bases lay between the germline ends. The CDR3 is made up of 14 amino acids. Here the CDR3 reads CASRPDGTNYGYTF. The CDR3 region has the DNA TGTGCCAGCAGACCCGACGGGACTAACTATGGCTACACCTTC.

As regards this clonotype: This clone may be a read error of a much larger clone one base away. This rearrangement joins TRBV10-3 to TRBJ1-5; maybe TRBD1 (5 bases). Germline CDR1 is ENHRY and CDR2 is SYGVKD. This CDR3 has 15 amino acids. Trimming removed 2 bases from V and 2 bases from J, with 10 bases in between. DNA of the CDR3: TGTGCCATCAGTGAGGCGCAGGGTGGCAATCAGCCCCAGCATTTT. Translation: CAISEAQGGNQPQHF.

This rearrangement joins TRBV7-9 to TRBJ2-3; D not certain. The CDR3 extends over 11 amino acids. Germline V gene lookup returns CDR1 SEHNR and CDR2 FQNEAQ (reference sequence). Trimming cost V 3 bases and J 6 bases, with 4 bases left between them. Here the CDR3 reads CASSFQDTQYF. CDR3 coding DNA: TGTGCCAGCAGCTTTCAGGATACGCAGTATTTT.

This clonotype was detected a few times. V usage is TRBV9 and J usage is TRBJ2-1, with D perhaps matching TRBD2 (5 bases). Germline CDR1 and CDR2: SGDLS and YYNGEE. The CDR3 totals 15 residues. V shed 0 bases and J shed 6 bases, with 13 bases lying between them. This CDR3 is CASSVVALDGNEQFF. The CDR3 DNA reads TGTGCCAGCAGCGTAGTAGCGCTGGACGGCAATGAGCAGTTCTTC.

With respect to this clonotype: An end of the junction differs from the germline gene, which may be a read error. The rearrangement links TRBV6-5 to TRBJ2-1; the D is unclear. Germline CDR1 and CDR2: MNHEY and SVGAGI. The CDR3 totals 15 residues. The CDR3 nucleotides are TGTGCCAGCAGTATACGAGCGAGCTCCTACAAGGAGCAGTTCTTC. Protein product: CASSIRASSYKEQFF.

The rearrangement uses TRBV3-1 and TRBJ2-1; 11 bases line up with TRBD2. The CDR3 totals 16 residues. Germline V gene lookup returns CDR1 LGHDT and CDR2 YNNKEL (reference sequence). Trimming took 2 bases from V and 5 from J; bases not matched to a gene: 5. The CDR3 protein is CASSQPRLAGNNEQFF. DNA of the CDR3: TGTGCCAGCAGCCAACCCCGACTAGCGGGAAACAATGAGCAGTTCTTC.

The V and J genes are TRBV3-1 and TRBJ2-2; D is unresolved. The CDR3 spans 13 residues. Per the germline V gene, CDR1 is LGHDT and CDR2 is YNNKEL (reference sequence). The V end lost 1 base, the J end lost 7 bases, and 7 bases lay between the germline ends. The CDR3 DNA follows: TGTGCCAGCAGCCAAGCGGTCAGCGGGGAGCTGTTTTTT. Residues: CASSQAVSGELFF.

This clonotype was seen more than once but under ten times. The chain employs TRBV6-5 and TRBJ2-7; the D gene is possibly TRBD1 (6 bases). CDR1 and CDR2 from the germline V gene are MNHEY and SVGAGI. This CDR3 comprises 12 residues. V dropped 6 bases and J dropped 6 bases, with 12 bases sitting between them. The CDR3 DNA is TGTGCCAGCAGCCGCAGGGGAAGCGAGCAGTACTTC. This sequence encodes CASSRRGSEQYF.

The V and J genes are TRBV27 and TRBJ2-3, with TRBD2 identical over 13 bases. J was trimmed by 4 bases and V by 4 bases; bases with no gene match: 5. The germline V gene has CDR1 MNHEY and CDR2 SMNVEV (reference sequence). This CDR3 contains 16 residues. The CDR3 DNA is TGTGCCAGCAGTTCTCGGACTAGCGGGAGAGCAGATACGCAGTATTTT. It is translated as CASSSRTSGRADTQYF.

The chain couples TRBV6-5 to TRBJ1-5; D is ambiguous. Germline V gene sequence: CDR1 MNHEY, CDR2 SVGAGI. There are 13 residues in the CDR3. With 8 bases removed from V and 7 bases from J, the gap between germline ends came to 15 bases. The CDR3: CASGWSDGQPQHF. The DNA for the CDR3 is TGTGCCAGCGGGTGGAGCGACGGGCAGCCCCAGCATTTT.

This clonotype appeared many times. The DNA of the CDR3 is TGCGCCAGCAGCTTGGTTGGCTTTACCGAGCAGTACTTC. It specifies CASSLVGFTEQYF. V and J are TRBV5-1 and TRBJ2-7; D is unclear. Germline assignment: CDR1 SGHRS and CDR2 YFSETQ. V was cut by 0 bases and J by 6 bases, with 10 bases left in between. CDR3 length equals 13 residues.

The rearrangement links TRBV20-1 to TRBJ1-5, with a possible D match to TRBD1 (5 bases). Germline loops: CDR1 DFQATT, CDR2 SNEGSKA (reference sequence). V was pared by 4 bases and J by 3 bases, with 10 bases between. The CDR3 has 13 residues. The CDR3 is CSATATDNQPQHF. As DNA, the CDR3 is TGCAGTGCTACAGCGACAGACAATCAGCCCCAGCATTTT.

This chain connects TRBV12-3 or TRBV12-4 to TRBJ2-4; 7 bases align to TRBD1. V was pared by 3 bases and J by 13 bases, with 15 bases of the junction left unmatched. The CDR3 totals 15 residues. Here the CDR3 DNA reads TGTGCCAGCAGTTTTCGGGACAGAAACTACAATGAGCAGTACTTC. Translating it yields CASSFRDRNYNEQYF.

This sequence joins TRBV12-3 or TRBV12-4 and TRBJ1-5, with D maybe TRBD1 (5 bases). V was clipped by 6 bases and J by 0 bases, with 18 bases between them. The CDR3 has 17 residues. CDR3 sequence: CASRPLRQGYSNQPQHF. In nucleotides, the CDR3 is TGTGCCAGCAGACCCCTCCGTCAGGGATATAGCAATCAGCCCCAGCATTTT.

The J gene is TRBJ2-5, the V gene TRBV3-1, with 10 bases aligning to TRBD2. The ends lost 0 bases at V and 4 bases at J; junction bases unmatched: 5. Germline V gene sequence: CDR1 LGHDT, CDR2 YNNKEL (reference sequence). This CDR3 has 16 amino acids. In DNA form, the CDR3 reads TGTGCCAGCAGCCAAGATAGGGCTAGCGGGAGAGAGACCCAGTACTTC. This codes for CASSQDRASGRETQYF.

In the case of this clonotype: A read error may produce the germline difference seen at one junction end. The V gene is TRBV25-1, the J gene TRBJ2-2; TRBD1 or TRBD2 may be the D gene (5 bases each). Germline CDR1 and CDR2: MGHDK and SYGVNS. The CDR3 is made up of 15 amino acids. The CDR3 is CVSKRDPANTGELFF. The DNA of the CDR3 is TGTGTCAGCAAGAGGGACCCCGCGAACACCGGGGAGCTGTTTTTT.

This chain uses TRBV29-1 with TRBJ2-1, with D tentatively TRBD2 (5 bases). Per germline, CDR1 SQVTM and CDR2 ANQGSEA. The CDR3 extends over 14 amino acids. V gave up 7 bases and J gave up 4 bases, with 17 bases separating them. The CDR3 sequence: CSASRRRRYNEQFF. CDR3 DNA sequence: TGCAGCGCATCTCGGCGAAGGAGGTACAATGAGCAGTTCTTC.

This clonotype has just a few counts. The rearrangement joins TRBV20-1 to TRBJ2-1; a possible D gene is TRBD1 (6 bases). Germline CDR1 is DFQATT and CDR2 is SNEGSKA (reference sequence). The CDR3 is made up of 13 amino acids. The ends were cut back, 3 bases at V and 3 bases at J, with 9 bases in the middle. The CDR3 coding sequence is TGCAGTGCTAGGCAGGGGTTCTACAATGAGCAGTTCTTC. It encodes CSARQGFYNEQFF.

The chain joins TRBV10-3 to TRBJ2-3; 8 positions agree with TRBD2. Germline trimming cut 0 bases from V and 4 bases from J; bases unmatched to any gene: 6. Germline V gene lookup returns CDR1 ENHRY and CDR2 SYGVKD. CDR3 length: 16 residues. The CDR3 protein is CAISESSGSASDTQYF. CDR3 bases: TGTGCCATCAGTGAGTCGAGCGGGAGCGCCTCAGATACGCAGTATTTT.

The chain is built from TRBV11-2 and TRBJ2-1, with TRBD1 identical over 9 bases. The CDR3 sequence is 17 residues long. The V segment lost 5 bases and the J segment 9 bases; nucleotides outside the gene matches: 17. The germline gives CDR1 SGHAT, CDR2 FQNNGV. CDR3 sequence (DNA): TGTGCCAGCAGCCGCGCCTCGTCCGGGACAGGGTATGGTGAGCAGTTCTTC. Its translation is CASSRASSGTGYGEQFF.

This clonotype was seen at least ten times. This chain joins TRBV7-2 and TRBJ2-7; the D gene is possibly TRBD2 (6 bases). CDR1 is SGHTA, CDR2 FQGNSA, per germline. Trimming took off 2 bases at V and 0 bases at J, with 8 bases between the two ends. The CDR3 totals 14 residues. The CDR3 DNA reads as TGTGCCAGCAGCTTACTCGGGGGCTCCTACGAGCAGTACTTC. Amino acid sequence: CASSLLGGSYEQYF.